The sequence of this TCR beta chain was determined in a study of blood T cells in healthy people across ages. Donors were healthy Caucasian individuals from Russia aged roughly 6 to 95. General study results and limits: Unsorted PBMCs prevented conclusive naive versus antigen-experienced comparison.

As regards this clonotype: What it binds is not known.

A second 7 to 11 cycle PCR used barcoded and J-beta primers. No fewer than 2.5 million CDR3-containing paired-end reads came from each sample. One entry per CDR3 protein, called by TCRdb with MiXCR from the 5' RACE reads. The sample has about a million distinct CDR3 sequences; more than 30% are singletons. The source is a man aged 18 to 35 in good health. The material sequenced was blood.

CDR3 sequence (DNA): TGTGCCAGCAGCCAAGATCAGCAGCCCCAGCATTTT. Translated: CASSQDQQPQHF. This rearrangement joins TRBV4-2 to TRBJ1-5; no clear D. The CDR3 spans 12 residues. Germline V gene lookup returns CDR1 LGHNA and CDR2 YNFKEQ. V shed 0 bases and J shed 7 bases, with 4 bases lying between them.